A selection of T cell receptor beta chains follows, all from one sample in a study of blood T cell repertoires in COVID-19. The method was immunoSEQ multiplex PCR; TCRdb's version includes in-frame clones alone and lacks a portion of them. Of 210,000 or so clones detected, around 80% appear once; the ten largest clones hold less than 3%. Material: peripheral blood. These receptors all come from a man aged 45-65 years with active or convalescent COVID-19. CDR3s include the opening cysteine and the closing phenylalanine or tryptophan. D genes are given only for firm matches. A clone size is listed for some rows: how often the clone was seen (once, few, many), or a class if it is expanded.

V gene	D gene	J gene	clone size	CDR3 protein	CDR3 DNA
TRBV7-3	TRBD1	TRBJ2-1	few	CASSFPGQAKQFF	TGTGCCAGCAGCTTCCCGGGACAGGCCAAGCAGTTCTTC
TRBV14	TRBD1	TRBJ2-7	-	CASSQVMPGQGVYEQYF	TGTGCCAGCAGCCAAGTTATGCCGGGACAGGGGGTCTACGAGCAGTACTTC
TRBV27	TRBD1	TRBJ1-1	medium-sized	CASSYGDRAEAFF	TGTGCCAGCAGTTATGGGGACAGGGCGGAAGCTTTCTTT
TRBV7-9	TRBD2	TRBJ2-7	-	CASSLGMAGGKYEQYF	TGTGCCAGCAGCTTAGGGATGGCGGGGGGAAAATACGAGCAGTACTTC
TRBV15	-	TRBJ2-7	-	CATSRDPSYEQYF	TGTGCCACCAGCAGAGATCCATCCTACGAGCAGTACTTC
TRBV9	-	TRBJ2-5	-	CASSVGLAQETQYF	TGTGCCAGCAGCGTAGGGCTAGCGCAAGAGACCCAGTACTTC
TRBV4-1	-	TRBJ1-5	few	CASSQDGLSNQPQHF	TGCGCCAGCAGCCAGGATGGACTGAGCAATCAGCCCCAGCATTTT
TRBV10-3	TRBD2	TRBJ2-3	-	CAISEWLAESTDTQYF	TGTGCCATCAGTGAGTGGCTAGCGGAGAGCACAGATACGCAGTATTTT
TRBV19	-	TRBJ2-7	-	CASSFTGTTYEQYF	TGTGCCAGTAGTTTCACAGGGACCACCTACGAGCAGTACTTC
TRBV9	-	TRBJ1-6	-	CASRGRSYNSPLHF	TGTGCCAGTCGAGGGAGGTCCTATAATTCACCCCTCCACTTT
TRBV7-8	-	TRBJ2-1	-	CASSLAVSGGLNEQFF	TGTGCCAGCAGCTTAGCAGTGTCAGGGGGGCTCAATGAGCAGTTCTTC
TRBV30	-	TRBJ2-3	-	CAWSATMGDTQYF	TGTGCCTGGAGCGCAACTATGGGAGATACGCAGTATTTT
TRBV7-3	-	TRBJ2-3	-	CASSSLGDTQYF	TGTGCCAGCAGCTCTCTAGGAGATACGCAGTATTTT
TRBV7-8	TRBD1	TRBJ1-2	-	CASSSLTGRNYGYTF	TGTGCCAGCAGCTCCCTGACAGGGAGAAACTATGGCTACACCTTC
TRBV5-1	TRBD1	TRBJ2-3	-	CASSSRQGTDTQYF	TGCGCCAGCAGCTCCCGACAGGGTACAGATACGCAGTATTTT
TRBV29-1	TRBD1	TRBJ2-7	-	CSVSGTGDYEQYF	TGCAGCGTCTCCGGGACAGGGGACTACGAGCAGTACTTC
TRBV5-4	-	TRBJ2-3	-	CASSLGVSQVGDTQYF	TGTGCCAGCAGCTTGGGGGTCTCTCAAGTCGGGGATACGCAGTATTTT
TRBV6-6	-	TRBJ2-5	once	CASSYEGGETQYF	TGTGCCAGCAGTTACGAAGGGGGAGAGACCCAGTACTTC
TRBV5-4	TRBD1	TRBJ2-5	-	CASTQTGTGGVGETQYF	TGTGCCAGCACACAAACCGGGACAGGGGGAGTGGGGGAGACCCAGTACTTC
TRBV11-2	TRBD1	TRBJ1-5	-	CASSHPQQGAGQPQHF	TGTGCCAGCAGTCACCCCCAACAGGGGGCAGGTCAGCCCCAGCATTTT
TRBV4-2	-	TRBJ2-7	-	CASRWSQSGDEQYF	TGTGCCAGCAGATGGAGCCAATCTGGCGACGAGCAGTACTTC
TRBV28	TRBD1	TRBJ1-3	-	CASSRAWDRPGNTIYF	TGTGCCAGCAGTCGAGCCTGGGACAGGCCTGGAAACACCATATATTTT
TRBV7-2	TRBD1	TRBJ2-6	once	CASSPRIGTGLSGANVLTF	TGTGCCAGCAGCCCACGGATCGGGACAGGTCTCTCTGGGGCCAACGTCCTGACTTTC
TRBV6-2/TRBV6-3	TRBD2	TRBJ2-7	-	CASSRAGGTYEQYF	TGTGCCAGCAGCCGGGCGGGGGGAACCTACGAGCAGTACTTC
TRBV11-2	-	TRBJ1-6	-	CASSLGEDLRGSPLHF	TGTGCCAGCAGCTTAGGAGAGGATTTGCGCGGATCACCCCTCCACTTT
TRBV27	-	TRBJ2-5	-	CASSLSPRDQALSLQETQYF	TGTGCCAGCAGTTTATCGCCCCGGGATCAAGCGCTAAGTCTCCAAGAGACCCAGTACTTC
TRBV27	TRBD2	TRBJ2-1	-	CASTGLAGYNEQFF	TGTGCCAGCACGGGACTAGCGGGTTACAATGAGCAGTTCTTC
TRBV30	-	TRBJ1-2	-	CAWNSRDTLNYGYTF	TGTGCCTGGAACAGCCGGGACACCCTTAACTATGGCTACACCTTC
TRBV6-1	TRBD1	TRBJ2-7	-	CASSEKPGQGGPNEQYF	TGTGCCAGCAGTGAAAAACCCGGACAGGGTGGGCCTAACGAGCAGTACTTC
TRBV5-1	-	TRBJ2-6	-	CASSPQGLSSGANVLTF	TGCGCCAGCAGCCCCCAGGGTCTAAGCTCTGGGGCCAACGTCCTGACTTTC
TRBV5-6	TRBD2	TRBJ2-5	-	CASSVGLAGRETQYF	TGTGCCAGCAGCGTGGGACTAGCGGGGAGGGAGACCCAGTACTTC
TRBV24-1	TRBD1	TRBJ1-2	-	CATSDPGQGAGYTF	TGTGCCACCAGTGACCCGGGACAGGGGGCTGGCTACACCTTC
TRBV7-8	-	TRBJ1-5	-	CASSLPPGGGNQPQHF	TGTGCCAGCAGCTTACCTCCTGGGGGGGGTAATCAGCCCCAGCATTTT
TRBV27	-	TRBJ2-7	-	CASSSWRGNYEQYF	TGTGCCAGCAGTTCGTGGAGGGGTAACTACGAGCAGTACTTC
TRBV9	TRBD2	TRBJ2-7	few	CASSVASGSYEQYF	TGTGCCAGCAGCGTAGCTAGCGGGAGCTACGAGCAGTACTTC
TRBV6-2/TRBV6-3	-	TRBJ2-7	-	CASSNTWERQYF	TGTGCCAGCAGTAACACCTGGGAGAGGCAGTACTTC
TRBV27	-	TRBJ1-4	-	CASSAHRQTNEKLFF	TGTGCCAGCAGCGCTCACCGACAGACTAATGAAAAACTGTTTTTT
TRBV10-1	TRBD1	TRBJ2-7	-	CASSEIGQGKDEQYF	TGCGCCAGCAGTGAGATAGGACAGGGGAAGGACGAGCAGTACTTC
TRBV4-1	-	TRBJ2-3	-	CASSQEYPGDPDTQYF	TGCGCCAGCAGCCAAGAATACCCAGGGGATCCAGATACGCAGTATTTT
TRBV7-2	-	TRBJ2-2	-	CASSLSWTGELFF	TGTGCCAGCAGCCTGAGCTGGACCGGGGAGCTGTTTTTT
TRBV7-9	-	TRBJ1-4	-	CASSLAGGLEKLFF	TGTGCCAGCAGCTTAGCAGGGGGTCTTGAAAAACTGTTTTTT
TRBV5-1	-	TRBJ1-4	-	CASSNGVNEKLFF	TGCGCCAGCAGTAACGGGGTTAATGAAAAACTGTTTTTT
TRBV28	-	TRBJ1-5	-	CASSLVWWRDRDLINQPQHF	TGTGCCAGCAGTTTAGTGTGGTGGCGGGACCGGGACCTAATCAATCAGCCCCAGCATTTT
TRBV2	-	TRBJ1-2	-	CASSERLGAIYGYTF	TGTGCCAGCAGTGAAAGGCTGGGGGCCATCTATGGCTACACCTTC
TRBV9	TRBD1	TRBJ1-1	-	CASSVGQENTEAFF	TGTGCCAGCAGCGTCGGACAGGAGAACACTGAAGCTTTCTTT
TRBV7-9	TRBD1	TRBJ1-2	-	CASSLTGGARAGYTF	TGTGCCAGCAGCTTAACAGGGGGCGCTCGGGCTGGCTACACCTTC
TRBV27	TRBD1	TRBJ1-6	-	CASNSPGQYNSPLHF	TGTGCCAGCAACTCCCCGGGACAGTATAATTCACCCCTCCACTTT
TRBV30	-	TRBJ1-4	-	CAWTPGVGLFF	TGTGCCTGGACCCCCGGGGTTGGACTGTTTTTT
TRBV6-5	TRBD1	TRBJ1-2	once	CASRDSAGGGYTF	TGTGCCAGCAGGGACTCAGCAGGGGGTGGCTACACCTTC
TRBV28	TRBD2	TRBJ2-2	-	CASSPGLAGTGELFF	TGTGCCAGCAGTCCGGGACTAGCGGGAACCGGGGAGCTGTTTTTT
TRBV30	TRBD1	TRBJ1-6	-	CAWSVGAGGNSPLHF	TGTGCCTGGAGTGTAGGGGCAGGGGGTAATTCACCCCTCCACTTT
TRBV14	-	TRBJ1-2	many	CASSHSLRQDFYGYTF	TGTGCCAGCAGCCACTCGTTACGGCAGGACTTCTATGGCTACACCTTC
TRBV18	-	TRBJ1-3	-	CASSPDSKNTIYF	TGTGCCAGCTCACCGGACAGTAAAAACACCATATATTTT
TRBV5-5	-	TRBJ2-5	-	CASSFKETQYF	TGTGCCAGCAGCTTTAAAGAGACCCAGTACTTC
TRBV7-6	TRBD2	TRBJ2-1	-	CASSPGRSTRGEQFF	TGTGCCAGCAGCCCCGGGAGGAGCACCCGGGGTGAGCAGTTCTTC